This T cell receptor (beta chain) emerged from a study of cytomegalovirus exposure and HLA in healthy donors. At the level of the study: The 90 to 150 validation repertoires, a later analysis reported, used the same platform as the 666 first-cohort repertoires. Broader study findings: The listing of 150 to 200 TCR beta chains classed them as cytomegalovirus-associated.

Germline V lookup: CDR1 MNHEY, CDR2 SVGAGI. Trimming removed 4 bases from V and 9 bases from J, with 15 bases in between. The CDR3 length is 13 residues. This clone was detected once. What it binds is unknown. Some clones are missing from TCRdb's copy, which holds only in-frame ones; the method was immunoSEQ multiplex PCR. The sample lists approximately 60,000 clones; around 90% were seen once. The receptor's source is a woman under 30 in good health and CMV-seronegative. Sequenced: PBMCs. This chain uses TRBV6-5 with TRBJ1-2, with a weak D call TRBD1 (5 bases). CDR3 nucleotides: TGTGCCAGCAGTTCTCCTGACAGTGGCCGCTACACCTTC. Translating it yields CASSSPDSGRYTF.